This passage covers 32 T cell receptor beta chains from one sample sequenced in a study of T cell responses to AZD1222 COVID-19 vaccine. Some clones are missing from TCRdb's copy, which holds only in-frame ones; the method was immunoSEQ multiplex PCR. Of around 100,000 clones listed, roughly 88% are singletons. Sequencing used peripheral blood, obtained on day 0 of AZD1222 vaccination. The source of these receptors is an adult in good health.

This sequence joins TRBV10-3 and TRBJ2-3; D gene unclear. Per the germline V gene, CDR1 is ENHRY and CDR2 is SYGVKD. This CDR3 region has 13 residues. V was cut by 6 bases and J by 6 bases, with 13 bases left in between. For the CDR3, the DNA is TGTGCCATCAGGTCAAGAGAAGGGGATACGCAGTATTTT. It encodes CAIRSREGDTQYF.

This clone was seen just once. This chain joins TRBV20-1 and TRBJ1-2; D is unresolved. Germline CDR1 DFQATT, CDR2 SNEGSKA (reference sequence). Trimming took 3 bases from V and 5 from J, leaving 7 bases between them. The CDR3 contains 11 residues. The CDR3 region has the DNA TGCAGTGCTAGTCAAGCTTATGGCTACACCTTC. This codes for CSASQAYGYTF.

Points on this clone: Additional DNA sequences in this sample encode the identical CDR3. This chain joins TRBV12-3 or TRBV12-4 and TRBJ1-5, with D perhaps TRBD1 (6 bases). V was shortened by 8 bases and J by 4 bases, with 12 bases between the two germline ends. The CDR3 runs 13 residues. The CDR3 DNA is TGTGCCAGCCGCCCGACAGGTAATCAGCCCCAGCATTTT. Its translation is CASRPTGNQPQHF.

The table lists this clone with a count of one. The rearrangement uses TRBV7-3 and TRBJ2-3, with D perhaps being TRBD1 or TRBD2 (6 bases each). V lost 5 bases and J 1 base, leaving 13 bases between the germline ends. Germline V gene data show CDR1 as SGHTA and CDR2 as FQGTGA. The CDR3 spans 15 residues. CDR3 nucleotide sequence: TGTGCCAGCAGCCACGGGGGCCTGGGCACAGATACGCAGTATTTT. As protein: CASSHGGLGTDTQYF.

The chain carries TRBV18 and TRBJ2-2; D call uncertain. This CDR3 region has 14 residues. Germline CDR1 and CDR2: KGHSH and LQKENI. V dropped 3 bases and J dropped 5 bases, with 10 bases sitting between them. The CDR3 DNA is TGTGCCAGCTCACCTCCTGCCCTAACCGGGGAGCTGTTTTTT. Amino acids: CASSPPALTGELFF.

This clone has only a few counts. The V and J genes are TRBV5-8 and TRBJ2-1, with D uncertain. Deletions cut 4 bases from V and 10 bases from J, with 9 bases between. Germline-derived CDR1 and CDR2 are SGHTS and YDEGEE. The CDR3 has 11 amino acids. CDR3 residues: CASSLVREQFF. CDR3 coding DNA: TGTGCCAGCAGCCTGGTCCGGGAGCAGTTCTTC.

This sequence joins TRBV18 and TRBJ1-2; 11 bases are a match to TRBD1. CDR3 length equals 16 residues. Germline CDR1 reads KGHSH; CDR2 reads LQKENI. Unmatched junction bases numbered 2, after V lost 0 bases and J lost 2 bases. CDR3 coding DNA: TGTGCCAGCTCACCACCGGGGACAGGGGGAAACTATGGCTACACCTTC. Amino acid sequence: CASSPPGTGGNYGYTF. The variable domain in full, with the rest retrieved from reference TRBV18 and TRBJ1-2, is NAGVMQNPRHLVRRRGQEARLRCSPMKGHSHVYWYRQLPEEGLKFMVYLQKENIIDESGMPKERFSAEFPKEGPSILRIQQVVRGDSAAYFCASSPPGTGGNYGYTFGSGTRLTVV.

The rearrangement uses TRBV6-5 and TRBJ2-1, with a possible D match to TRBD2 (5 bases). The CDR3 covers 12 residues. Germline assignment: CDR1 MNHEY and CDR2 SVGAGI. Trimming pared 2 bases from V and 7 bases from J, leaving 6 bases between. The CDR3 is CASSYGGNEQFF. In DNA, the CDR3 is TGTGCCAGCAGTTACGGAGGTAATGAGCAGTTCTTC.

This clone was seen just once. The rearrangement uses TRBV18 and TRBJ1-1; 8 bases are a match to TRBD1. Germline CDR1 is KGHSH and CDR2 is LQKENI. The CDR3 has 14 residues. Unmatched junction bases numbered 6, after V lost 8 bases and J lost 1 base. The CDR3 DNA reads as TGTGCCAGCCGCCCAGGGGGCTCGAACACTGAAGCTTTCTTT. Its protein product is CASRPGGSNTEAFF.

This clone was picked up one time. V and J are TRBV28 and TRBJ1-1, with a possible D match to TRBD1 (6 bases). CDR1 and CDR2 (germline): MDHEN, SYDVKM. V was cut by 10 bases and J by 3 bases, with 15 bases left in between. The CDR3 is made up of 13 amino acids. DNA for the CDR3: TGTGCCACCTCTAAAGGGGGGGACACTGAAGCTTTCTTT. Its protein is CATSKGGDTEAFF.

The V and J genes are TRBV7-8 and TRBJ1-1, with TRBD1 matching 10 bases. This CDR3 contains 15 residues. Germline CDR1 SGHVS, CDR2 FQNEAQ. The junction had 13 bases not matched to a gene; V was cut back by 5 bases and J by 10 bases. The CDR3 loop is CASSQTYGQGEGAFF. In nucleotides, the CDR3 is TGTGCCAGCAGCCAAACCTACGGACAGGGGGAAGGAGCTTTCTTT.

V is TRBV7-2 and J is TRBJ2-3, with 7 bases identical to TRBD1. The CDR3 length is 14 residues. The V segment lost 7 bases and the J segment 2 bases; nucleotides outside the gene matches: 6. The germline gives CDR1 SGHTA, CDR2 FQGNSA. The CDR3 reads CASNPGQITDTQYF. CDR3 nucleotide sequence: TGTGCCAGCAACCCGGGACAGATCACAGATACGCAGTATTTT.

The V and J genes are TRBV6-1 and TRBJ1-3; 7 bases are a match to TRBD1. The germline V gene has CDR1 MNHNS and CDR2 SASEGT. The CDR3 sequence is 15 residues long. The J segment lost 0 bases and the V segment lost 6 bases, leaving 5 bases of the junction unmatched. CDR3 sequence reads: CASSGQVLSGNTIYF. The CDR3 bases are TGTGCCAGCAGCGGACAGGTGCTCTCTGGAAACACCATATATTTT.

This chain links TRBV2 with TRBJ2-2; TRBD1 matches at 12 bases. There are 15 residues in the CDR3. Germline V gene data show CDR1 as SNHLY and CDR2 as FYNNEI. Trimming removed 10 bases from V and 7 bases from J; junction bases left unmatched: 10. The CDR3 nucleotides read TGTGCCACCGCGGGACAGGGGGCTCGGAACGGGGAGCTGTTTTTT. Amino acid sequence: CATAGQGARNGELFF.

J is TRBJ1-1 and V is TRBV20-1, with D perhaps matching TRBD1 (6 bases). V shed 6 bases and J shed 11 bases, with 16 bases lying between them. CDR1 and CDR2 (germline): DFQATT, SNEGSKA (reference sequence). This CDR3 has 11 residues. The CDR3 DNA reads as TGCAGTGCGACAATGGGGGCGATGGCTTTCTTT. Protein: CSATMGAMAFF.

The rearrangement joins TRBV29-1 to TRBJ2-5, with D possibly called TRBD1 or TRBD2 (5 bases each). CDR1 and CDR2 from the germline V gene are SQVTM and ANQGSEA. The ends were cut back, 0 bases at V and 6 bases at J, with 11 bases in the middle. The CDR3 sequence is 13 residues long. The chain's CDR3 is CSVEEGRLQTQYF. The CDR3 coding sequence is TGCAGCGTTGAAGAGGGACGCCTCCAGACCCAGTACTTC.

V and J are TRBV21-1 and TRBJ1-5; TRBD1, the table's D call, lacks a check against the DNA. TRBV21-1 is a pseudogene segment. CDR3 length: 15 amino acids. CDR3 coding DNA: TGTGCCAGCAGATCGGACAGGGCCAGCAATCAGCCCCAGCATTTT. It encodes CASRSDRASNQPQHF.

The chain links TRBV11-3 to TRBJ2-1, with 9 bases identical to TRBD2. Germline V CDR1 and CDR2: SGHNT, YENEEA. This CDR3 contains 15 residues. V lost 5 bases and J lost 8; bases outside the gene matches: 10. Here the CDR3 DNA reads TGTGCCAGCAGCCCGGAGGGCGGGAGGGCCCATGAGCAGTTCTTC. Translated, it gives CASSPEGGRAHEQFF.

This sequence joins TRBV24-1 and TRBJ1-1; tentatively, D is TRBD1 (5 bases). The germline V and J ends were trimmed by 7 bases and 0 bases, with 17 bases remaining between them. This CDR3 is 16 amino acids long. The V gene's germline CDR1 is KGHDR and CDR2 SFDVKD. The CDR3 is CATRPRDGQVNTEAFF. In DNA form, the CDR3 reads TGTGCCACCAGGCCTAGGGACGGGCAAGTGAACACTGAAGCTTTCTTT.

CDR3 sequence: CASSPQTLYGYTF. The CDR3 DNA sequence: TGTGCCAGCAGCCCACAGACCCTCTATGGCTACACCTTC. The V gene is TRBV12-3 or TRBV12-4, the J gene TRBJ1-2; D is unclear. V lost 6 bases to trimming and J lost 4 bases, with 12 bases between them. The CDR3 runs 13 residues.

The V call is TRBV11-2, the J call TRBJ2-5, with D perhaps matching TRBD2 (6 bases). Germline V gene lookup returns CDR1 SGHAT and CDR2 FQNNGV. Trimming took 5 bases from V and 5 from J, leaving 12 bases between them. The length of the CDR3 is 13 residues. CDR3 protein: CASSAREVETQYF. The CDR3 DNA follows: TGTGCCAGCAGCGCTAGGGAGGTGGAGACCCAGTACTTC.

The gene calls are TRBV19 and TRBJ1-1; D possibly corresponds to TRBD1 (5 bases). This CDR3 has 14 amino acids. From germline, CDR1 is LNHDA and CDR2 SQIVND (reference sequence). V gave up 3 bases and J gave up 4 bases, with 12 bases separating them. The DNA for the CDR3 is TGTGCCAGTAGTATTTCAGGGATAGGCACTGAAGCTTTCTTT. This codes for CASSISGIGTEAFF.

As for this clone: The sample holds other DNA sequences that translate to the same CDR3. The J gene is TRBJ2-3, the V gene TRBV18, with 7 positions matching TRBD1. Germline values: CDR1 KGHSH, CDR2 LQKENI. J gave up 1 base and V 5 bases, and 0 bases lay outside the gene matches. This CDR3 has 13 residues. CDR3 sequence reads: CASSTGGTDTQYF. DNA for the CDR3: TGTGCCAGCTCAACAGGGGGCACAGATACGCAGTATTTT.

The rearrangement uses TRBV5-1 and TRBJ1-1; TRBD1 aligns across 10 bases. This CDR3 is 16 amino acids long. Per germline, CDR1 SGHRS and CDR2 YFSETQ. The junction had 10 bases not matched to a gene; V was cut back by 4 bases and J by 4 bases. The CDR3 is CASSTGQGYLSTEAFF. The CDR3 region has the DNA TGCGCCAGCAGCACGGGACAGGGGTATCTGAGCACTGAAGCTTTCTTT.

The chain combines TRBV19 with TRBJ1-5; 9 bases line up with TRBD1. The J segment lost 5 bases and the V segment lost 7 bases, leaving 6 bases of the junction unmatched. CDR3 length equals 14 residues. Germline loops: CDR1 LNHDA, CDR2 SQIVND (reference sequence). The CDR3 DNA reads TGTGCCAGTACCCCGGGACAGGGTTATCAGCCCCAGCATTTT. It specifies CASTPGQGYQPQHF.

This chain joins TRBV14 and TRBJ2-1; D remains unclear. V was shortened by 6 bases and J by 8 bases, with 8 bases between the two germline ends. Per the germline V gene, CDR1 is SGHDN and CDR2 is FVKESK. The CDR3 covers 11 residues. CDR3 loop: CASSLRDEQFF. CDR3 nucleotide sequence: TGTGCCAGCAGTCTACGCGATGAGCAGTTCTTC.

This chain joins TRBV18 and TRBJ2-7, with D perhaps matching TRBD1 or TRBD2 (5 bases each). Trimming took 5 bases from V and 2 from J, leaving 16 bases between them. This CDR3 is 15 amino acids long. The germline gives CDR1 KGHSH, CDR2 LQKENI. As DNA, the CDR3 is TGTGCCAGCTCAGCCAATTGGGACGGGACCTACGAGCAGTACTTC. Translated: CASSANWDGTYEQYF. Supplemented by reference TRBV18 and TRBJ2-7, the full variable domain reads NAGVMQNPRHLVRRRGQEARLRCSPMKGHSHVYWYRQLPEEGLKFMVYLQKENIIDESGMPKERFSAEFPKEGPSILRIQQVVRGDSAAYFCASSANWDGTYEQYFGPGTRLTVT.

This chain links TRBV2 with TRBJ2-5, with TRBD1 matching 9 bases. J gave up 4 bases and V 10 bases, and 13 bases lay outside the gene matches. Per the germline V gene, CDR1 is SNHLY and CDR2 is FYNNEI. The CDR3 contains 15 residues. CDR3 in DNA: TGTGCCATCCTGAAACCGGGACAGGGAATAGAGACCCAGTACTTC. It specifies CAILKPGQGIETQYF.

The CDR3 nucleotides read TGTGCCATCAGTTCATACAATGAGCAGTTCTTC. This encodes CAISSYNEQFF. The chain couples TRBV10-3 to TRBJ2-1, with unresolved D. Trimming pared 5 bases from V and 4 bases from J, leaving 3 bases between. The CDR3 runs 11 residues. Germline V lookup: CDR1 ENHRY, CDR2 SYGVKD.

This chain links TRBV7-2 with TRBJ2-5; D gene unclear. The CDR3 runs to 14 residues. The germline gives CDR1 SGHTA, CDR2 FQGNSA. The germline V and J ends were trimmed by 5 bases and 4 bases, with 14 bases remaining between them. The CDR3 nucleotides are TGTGCCAGCAGCCCGGTCGGTCCTCTAGAGACCCAGTACTTC. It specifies CASSPVGPLETQYF.

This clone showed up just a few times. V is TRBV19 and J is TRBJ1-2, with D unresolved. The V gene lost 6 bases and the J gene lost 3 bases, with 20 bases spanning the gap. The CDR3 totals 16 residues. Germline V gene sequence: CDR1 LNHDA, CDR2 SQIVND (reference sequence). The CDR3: CASRRGSGLNDYGYTF. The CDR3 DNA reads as TGTGCCAGTAGGAGAGGGAGCGGATTAAATGACTATGGCTACACCTTC. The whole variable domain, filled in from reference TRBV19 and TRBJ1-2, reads DGGITQSPKYLFRKEGQNVTLSCEQNLNHDAMYWYRQDPGQGLRLIYYSQIVNDFQKGDIAEGYSVSREKKESFPLTVTSAQKNPTAFYLCASRRGSGLNDYGYTFGSGTRLTVV.

CDR3 amino acids: CASSLWGASGYTF. The CDR3 DNA reads TGTGCCAGCAGTTTGTGGGGGGCAAGTGGCTACACCTTC. The chain carries TRBV28 and TRBJ1-2; D is perhaps TRBD1 (6 bases). CDR1 and CDR2 from the germline V gene are MDHEN and SYDVKM. The CDR3 is 13 amino acids. The V gene lost 3 bases and the J gene lost 7 bases, with 12 bases spanning the gap.